This is a list of T cell receptor beta chains from one sample in a study of shared clonotypes between healthy human individuals. TCRdb's copy holds only in-frame clones and misses some; the assay was immunoSEQ multiplex PCR. The data show about 2,200,000 clones, around 93% seen once. Sequencing input: naive CD8+ T cells from PBMCs. The receptors were sampled from a young man in good health. Some clones in this sample may be carry-over from other donors' samples. Each CDR3 is given with its conserved first and last residue. The D gene is left open where the match is weak.

>TRBJ2-7|.|TRBV10-3
CAAIGGGSYEQYF
TGTGCCGCAATCGGCGGTGGGTCCTACGAGCAGTACTTC
>TRBJ1-1|.|TRBV9
CASSVGGGGSTEAFF
TGTGCCAGCAGCGTGGGTGGAGGGGGGAGCACTGAAGCTTTCTTT
>TRBJ2-7|.|TRBV19
CASSIRGLQNYEQYF
TGTGCCAGTAGTATTAGGGGACTCCAAAACTACGAGCAGTACTTC
>TRBJ2-3|TRBD2|TRBV30
CAWSLGLGDTQYF
TGTGCCTGGAGTTTAGGACTAGGCGATACGCAGTATTTT
>TRBJ2-3|TRBD1|TRBV19
CASSGYRGLSTDTQYF
TGTGCCAGTAGTGGTTACAGGGGGCTTAGCACAGATACGCAGTATTTT
>TRBJ2-2|TRBD2|TRBV29-1
CSVGTSGNANTGELFF
TGCAGCGTTGGGACTAGCGGAAACGCGAACACCGGGGAGCTGTTTTTT
>TRBJ2-1|TRBD2|TRBV19
CASSIVVSGGPDEQFF
TGTGCCAGTAGTATAGTTGTGTCGGGAGGGCCCGATGAGCAGTTCTTC
>TRBJ2-1|.|TRBV19
CASSISGTGYNEQFF
TGTGCCAGTAGTATTAGCGGGACAGGGTACAATGAGCAGTTCTTC
>TRBJ2-1|.|TRBV29-1
CSVQGNEQFF
TGCAGCGTACAGGGAAATGAGCAGTTCTTC
>TRBJ2-2|.|TRBV6-4
CASSEAYSGELFF
TGTGCCAGCAGTGAAGCTTATTCCGGGGAGCTGTTTTTT